Included here is one T cell receptor beta chain sequence, with context. Its antigen is currently unknown. This record comes from a study of OX40 agonist ivuxolimab in advanced cancers. Study overall: The study treated patients with ivuxolimab, an agonistic anti-OX40 (CD134) antibody. Findings and limits, study-wide: Clones of CD4+ and CD8+ blood T cells grew by week 6 at doses of 0.1 to 3.0 mg/kg.

TCRdb's table, derived via immunoSEQ multiplex PCR, lists solely in-frame clones and lacks some. Of 80,000 to 95,000 clones in the sample, 87% were seen once. The clonotype originates from an adult with an advanced solid tumor such as melanoma, head and neck, liver or kidney cancer. The sequences come from CD4+ or CD8+ T cells sorted from blood, collected in a trial of the OX40 agonist ivuxolimab.

DNA for the CDR3: TGTGCCAGCAGCCTAGGTCGGGGTGAGAACTATGGCTACACCTTC. Its protein product is CASSLGRGENYGYTF. The gene calls are TRBV7-2 and TRBJ1-2; D unclear. Trimming cost V 5 bases and J 2 bases, with 15 bases left between them. The CDR3 is made up of 15 amino acids. Germline V lookup: CDR1 SGHTA, CDR2 FQGNSA.